One sample yielded the 27 T cell receptor beta chains listed below, sequenced in a study of spatial heterogeneity in lung cancer. TCRdb itself ran the 5' RACE reads through MiXCR, one entry per CDR3 protein. The repertoire has almost 7,000 distinct CDR3 sequences, 14% of them found once; the top ten carry about a tenth. Time point given: sample taken at primary tumor resection. Antigens for these TCRs are unknown. Notes on the study in general: Counts of expanded intratumoral alpha and beta TCRs tracked tumor mutation counts.

The sample was lung tumor tissue, taken at surgery. These receptors all come from a male donor with early-stage non-small cell lung cancer.

This clonotype counts as medium-sized. This beta chain is a stray read from a library made for alpha chains; its abundance is not meaningful. CDR3 nucleotide sequence: TGTGCCATCAGTGAGTCCGCAGGGGATTATGGCTACACCTTC. Protein: CAISESAGDYGYTF. The rearrangement links TRBV10-3 to TRBJ1-2, with a possible D match to TRBD1 (6 bases). This CDR3 is 14 amino acids long. V shed 0 bases and J shed 5 bases, with 10 bases lying between them. Germline V lookup: CDR1 ENHRY, CDR2 SYGVKD.

About this clonotype: This beta chain is an off-target read within a library intended for alpha chains, so its frequency means little. The chain combines TRBV29-1 with TRBJ2-5; a weak D match, TRBD2 (5 bases). There are 12 residues in the CDR3. Germline CDR1 is SQVTM and CDR2 is ANQGSEA. V was clipped by 3 bases and J by 2 bases, with 7 bases between them. The CDR3 sequence is CSVDERQETQYF. The CDR3 bases are TGCAGCGTTGACGAGCGGCAAGAGACCCAGTACTTC.

This clonotype is categorized as medium-sized (0.01 to 0.1%). A library made for alpha chains picked up this beta chain off target, so its size means little. The chain combines TRBV7-2 with TRBJ1-1; the D gene is possibly TRBD1 (5 bases). V lost 3 bases and J lost 4, with 9 bases in between. The CDR3 totals 13 residues. Germline V CDR1 and CDR2: SGHTA, FQGNSA. The CDR3: CASSFEGTTEAFF. CDR3 nucleotides: TGTGCCAGCAGCTTTGAGGGGACCACTGAAGCTTTCTTT.

Comments on this clonotype: As an off-target read in a library built for alpha chains, this beta chain has a frequency of little significance. The genes are TRBV11-2 and TRBJ1-1; possible D gene TRBD1, 6 bases. The CDR3 runs to 12 residues. V was trimmed by 6 bases and J by 10 bases, leaving 15 bases between them. CDR1 and CDR2 from the germline V gene are SGHAT and FQNNGV. CDR3 coding DNA: TGTGCCAGCAGACCCCTCAGGGGTGGAGCTTTCTTT. Encoded protein: CASRPLRGGAFF.

This clonotype counts as medium-sized. Little can be read into the size of this beta chain, an off-target read in a library designed for alpha chains. The gene calls are TRBV2 and TRBJ2-1; 8 bases match TRBD2. The trim removed 6 bases at V and 7 bases at J, leaving 14 bases unmatched. The CDR3 consists of 16 residues. Germline CDR1 reads SNHLY; CDR2 reads FYNNEI. The CDR3 nucleotides are TGTGCCAGCAGATATGACCGGAGTACGGGGGGGAATGAGCAGTTCTTC. This sequence encodes CASRYDRSTGGNEQFF.

This clonotype was seen many times. A read error may account for a junction end that differs from germline. The library was designed around alpha chains, so this beta chain is a stray read whose abundance carries little weight. J is TRBJ2-1 and V is TRBV11-3; 7 nucleotides line up with TRBD1. Germline V gene data show CDR1 as SGHNT and CDR2 as YENEEA. This CDR3 is 15 amino acids long. The CDR3 here is CASSLETGPYNEQFF. The CDR3 DNA reads as TGTGCCAGCAGCCTAGAGACAGGGCCTTACAATGAGCAGTTCTTC.

About this clonotype: This beta chain is a stray read from a library made for alpha chains; its abundance is not meaningful. The V call is TRBV6-1, the J call TRBJ2-3; D possibly corresponds to TRBD1 (6 bases). V lost 4 bases, J lost 1 base, and 6 bases lay in between. The germline CDR1 and CDR2 sequences are MNHNS and SASEGT. The CDR3 sequence is 13 residues long. In DNA form, the CDR3 reads TGTGCCAGCAGTGCAGGGGGCACAGATACGCAGTATTTT. It translates to CASSAGGTDTQYF.

The table lists this clonotype with many counts. Since it is a stray read in a library aimed at alpha chains, this beta chain has a size that is not meaningful. This chain joins TRBV18 and TRBJ1-1; no clear D. V gave up 2 bases and J gave up 2 bases, with 3 bases separating them. This CDR3 spans 12 amino acids. CDR1 KGHSH and CDR2 LQKENI come from the germline V gene. CDR3 loop: CASSPYNTEAFF. DNA of the CDR3: TGTGCCAGCTCACCATATAACACTGAAGCTTTCTTT.

By its share, this clonotype is medium-sized. This beta chain is an unintended read in a library built for alpha chains; its size means little. This rearrangement joins TRBV28 to TRBJ2-2; D uncertain. Germline V lookup: CDR1 MDHEN, CDR2 SYDVKM. This CDR3 is 15 amino acids long. V lost 7 bases, J lost 0 bases, and 12 bases lay in between. The CDR3 protein is CASKVEPTNTGELFF. The CDR3 region has the DNA TGTGCCAGCAAGGTAGAGCCGACGAACACCGGGGAGCTGTTTTTT.

This clonotype has a count of ten or more. Since it is a stray read in a library aimed at alpha chains, this beta chain has a size that is not meaningful. The chain recombines TRBV12-3 or TRBV12-4 with TRBJ2-2; TRBD2 is a possible D gene (5 bases). The CDR3 extends over 13 amino acids. Trimming pared 8 bases from V and 3 bases from J, leaving 10 bases between. CDR3 bases: TGTGCCAGCGAGGGCGCCTACACCGGGGAGCTGTTTTTT. Amino acid sequence: CASEGAYTGELFF.

This clonotype has ten or more counts. A library made for alpha chains picked up this beta chain off target, so its size means little. The chain has TRBV3-1 and TRBJ2-3; D is possibly TRBD1 or TRBD2 (5 bases each). Germline values: CDR1 LGHDT, CDR2 YNNKEL (reference sequence). The germline V and J ends were trimmed by 8 bases and 6 bases, with 9 bases remaining between them. This CDR3 spans 11 amino acids. The DNA for the CDR3 is TGTGCCAGCGGGACGGGGGATACGCAGTATTTT. Protein: CASGTGDTQYF.

This clonotype is termed medium-sized. This beta chain lies outside the target of a library built for alpha chains; its clone size means little. The chain recombines TRBV28 with TRBJ1-2, with 11 positions matching TRBD1. Losses at the gene ends were 4 bases for V and 8 bases for J; bases not matched to a gene: 6. Germline CDR1 reads MDHEN; CDR2 reads SYDVKM. This CDR3 has 14 amino acids. CDR3 DNA: TGTGCCAGCAGTTCGGGACAGGGGGGATTGGGCTACACCTTC. Protein: CASSSGQGGLGYTF.

The sample holds many counts of this clonotype. This beta chain is a stray sequence in a library constructed for alpha chains; its clone size is not meaningful. This chain links TRBV29-1 with TRBJ2-7; TRBD1 agrees at 8 bases. Per the germline V gene, CDR1 is SQVTM and CDR2 is ANQGSEA. The CDR3 loop spans 14 amino acids. Trimming cost V 5 bases and J 1 base; bases outside gene matches: 7. The CDR3 sequence is CSVRDTGGSYEQYF. DNA for the CDR3: TGCAGCGTTCGGGACACAGGGGGTTCCTACGAGCAGTACTTC.

This clonotype came up many times. This beta chain is a stray sequence in a library constructed for alpha chains; its clone size is not meaningful. The rearrangement uses TRBV6-5 and TRBJ2-3, with TRBD1 matching over 10 bases. The J segment lost 5 bases and the V segment lost 0 bases, leaving 2 bases of the junction unmatched. This CDR3 is 15 amino acids long. Germline CDR1 MNHEY, CDR2 SVGAGI. CDR3 residues: CASSYSGQGGDTQYF. The CDR3 region has the DNA TGTGCCAGCAGTTACTCCGGACAGGGGGGAGATACGCAGTATTTT.

By sample fraction, this clonotype is medium-sized. Since it is a stray read in a library aimed at alpha chains, this beta chain has a size that is not meaningful. For the CDR3, the DNA is TGTGCCAGCAGCAAAAGAGGGAGCGAACAGGGAGTTGGCTACACCTTC. As protein: CASSKRGSEQGVGYTF. The rearrangement joins TRBV7-2 to TRBJ1-2, with D possibly TRBD1 on 6 matching bases. Trimming shortened V by 5 bases and J by 7 bases, and 23 bases separated the two germline ends. Germline loops: CDR1 SGHTA, CDR2 FQGNSA. This CDR3 contains 16 residues.

Many counts were recorded for this clonotype. The library was designed around alpha chains, so this beta chain is a stray read whose abundance carries little weight. V is TRBV11-2 and J is TRBJ2-7; perhaps TRBD1 as D (5 bases). Trimming pared 2 bases from V and 5 bases from J, leaving 10 bases between. Germline assignment: CDR1 SGHAT and CDR2 FQNNGV. This CDR3 is built from 13 residues. CDR3 nucleotides: TGTGCCAGCAGCTTAATTGGACAAAACGAGCAGTACTTC. Residues: CASSLIGQNEQYF.

This clonotype was recorded at least ten times. This beta chain represents an off-target read in a library built for alpha chains; its size is of limited meaning. The chain is built from TRBV19 and TRBJ2-2, with 10 positions matching TRBD2. Germline V gene lookup returns CDR1 LNHDA and CDR2 SQIVND (reference sequence). There are 14 residues in the CDR3. Trimming cost V 3 bases and J 11 bases; bases outside gene matches: 6. The CDR3 DNA sequence: TGTGCCAGTAGTATCTCGAGCGGGAGGGCCGAGCTGTTTTTT. It codes for CASSISSGRAELFF.

This clonotype was found a few times. Because this beta chain is a stray read in a library intended to capture alpha chains, its abundance should not be given much weight. The rearrangement joins TRBV20-1 to TRBJ2-5; 7 positions agree with TRBD2. Germline-derived CDR1 and CDR2 are DFQATT and SNEGSKA (reference sequence). The CDR3 is 14 residues long. The V segment lost 5 bases and the J segment 2 bases; nucleotides outside the gene matches: 8. CDR3 nucleotide sequence: TGCAGTGCTCGTCCCGGGGGGTATCAAGAGACCCAGTACTTC. As protein: CSARPGGYQETQYF.

There are many counts of this clonotype. For a library built for alpha chains, this beta chain is a stray read; little rests on its size. This rearrangement joins TRBV12-3 or TRBV12-4 to TRBJ1-5; D ambiguous. The V end lost 3 bases, the J end lost 3 bases, and 12 bases lay between the germline ends. The CDR3 is 15 residues long. The CDR3 DNA sequence: TGTGCCAGCAGTTTGAGTGGGCCAGCCAATCAGCCCCAGCATTTT. Amino acid sequence: CASSLSGPANQPQHF.

In its sample, this clonotype is medium-sized. This beta chain appears as a stray read in a library generated for alpha chains; its size is not informative. V is TRBV14 and J is TRBJ1-2; D not certain. Germline V gene data show CDR1 as SGHDN and CDR2 as FVKESK. V gave up 3 bases and J gave up 4 bases, with 9 bases separating them. The CDR3 runs 13 residues. The CDR3 coding sequence is TGTGCCAGCAGCCAGCCGGGCCGCTATGGCTACACCTTC. Encoded protein: CASSQPGRYGYTF. The full variable domain, rest sourced from reference TRBV14 and TRBJ1-2, is EAGVTQFPSHSVIEKGQTVTLRCDPISGHDNLYWYRRVMGKEIKFLLHFVKESKQDESGMPNNRFLAERTGGTYSTLKVQPAELEDSGVYFCASSQPGRYGYTFGSGTRLTVV.

This clonotype is classed as medium-sized. This beta chain represents an off-target read in a library built for alpha chains; its size is of limited meaning. The chain recombines TRBV14 with TRBJ1-1; D gene uncertain. Germline V gene sequence: CDR1 SGHDN, CDR2 FVKESK. Deletions cut 2 bases from V and 0 bases from J, with 10 bases between. This CDR3 contains 15 residues. CDR3 DNA: TGTGCCAGCAGCCAATTAGCAGTCATGAACACTGAAGCTTTCTTT. The encoded protein is CASSQLAVMNTEAFF.

This clonotype is labeled medium-sized. Little can be read into the size of this beta chain, an off-target read in a library designed for alpha chains. The chain couples TRBV29-1 to TRBJ2-7, with 8 bases lining up with TRBD2. This CDR3 contains 14 residues. Germline V lookup: CDR1 SQVTM, CDR2 ANQGSEA. V shed 5 bases and J 4 bases; nucleotides not matched to a gene: 10. The CDR3 DNA follows: TGCAGCGTTACCGACGGGGGGGCCACATACGAGCAGTACTTC. It yields the protein CSVTDGGATYEQYF.

This clonotype was detected only a few times. This beta chain is a stray read from a library made for alpha chains; its abundance is not meaningful. V is TRBV4-2 and J is TRBJ2-1; possibly TRBD2 for D (5 bases). Germline V gene lookup returns CDR1 LGHNA and CDR2 YNFKEQ. Trimming took 4 bases from V and 9 from J, leaving 13 bases between them. The CDR3 sequence is 13 residues long. The CDR3 DNA is TGTGCCAGCAGCCTCGATAGCGACGGTGAGCAGTTCTTC. Protein product: CASSLDSDGEQFF.

About this clonotype: The library was built for alpha chains, so this beta chain is an off-target read and its size means little. The CDR3 reads CASSLDSGVSDTQYF. CDR3 bases: TGTGCCAGCAGCTTAGACTCGGGAGTTTCAGATACGCAGTATTTT. This chain joins TRBV7-3 and TRBJ2-3, with D possibly matching TRBD2 (6 bases). This CDR3 has 15 residues. The V and J ends lost 2 bases and 4 bases respectively, with 13 bases between them. CDR1 and CDR2 (germline): SGHTA, FQGTGA. Looking up the rest from reference TRBV7-3 and TRBJ2-3 gives the full variable domain: GAGVSQTPSNKVTEKGKYVELRCDPISGHTALYWYRQSLGQGPEFLIYFQGTGAADDSGLPNDRFFAVRPEGSVSTLKIQRTERGDSAVYLCASSLDSGVSDTQYFGPGTRLTVL.

This clonotype was recorded many times. In a library made to pick up alpha chains, this beta chain is a stray read with a size that means little. V usage is TRBV3-1 and J usage is TRBJ2-2; the match to TRBD2 covers 8 bases. J gave up 6 bases and V 3 bases, and 9 bases lay outside the gene matches. This CDR3 is built from 16 residues. The V gene's germline CDR1 is LGHDT and CDR2 YNNKEL (reference sequence). CDR3 DNA: TGTGCCAGCAGCCAGCCTAGCGGGTGGATCTCCGGGGAGCTGTTTTTT. Translated: CASSQPSGWISGELFF.

Concerning this clonotype: This beta chain is an off-target read within a library intended for alpha chains, so its frequency means little. CDR3 DNA sequence: TGCAGTGCTACAGGACTAGCGGACACAGATACGCAGTATTTT. Its translation: CSATGLADTDTQYF. V gene TRBV20-1 combines with J gene TRBJ2-3, with 10 bases identical to TRBD2. J gave up 2 bases and V 4 bases, and 3 bases lay outside the gene matches. The germline V gene encodes CDR1 DFQATT and CDR2 SNEGSKA (reference sequence). This CDR3 region has 14 residues.

A remark on this clonotype: As an off-target read in a library built for alpha chains, this beta chain has a frequency of little significance. The chain has TRBV2 and TRBJ1-1; TRBD1 might be the D (5 bases). The CDR3 is 12 amino acids. Per the germline V gene, CDR1 is SNHLY and CDR2 is FYNNEI. Trimming pared 5 bases from V and 6 bases from J, leaving 10 bases between. The CDR3, as DNA: TGTGCCAGCAGTTCGCGGGGCTCTGAAGCTTTCTTT. Protein sequence: CASSSRGSEAFF. Full variable domain (outside the CDR3, taken from reference TRBV2 and TRBJ1-1): EPEVTQTPSHQVTQMGQEVILRCVPISNHLYFYWYRQILGQKVEFLVSFYNNEISEKSEIFDDQFSVERPDGSNFTLKIRSTKLEDSAMYFCASSSRGSEAFFGQGTRLTVV.